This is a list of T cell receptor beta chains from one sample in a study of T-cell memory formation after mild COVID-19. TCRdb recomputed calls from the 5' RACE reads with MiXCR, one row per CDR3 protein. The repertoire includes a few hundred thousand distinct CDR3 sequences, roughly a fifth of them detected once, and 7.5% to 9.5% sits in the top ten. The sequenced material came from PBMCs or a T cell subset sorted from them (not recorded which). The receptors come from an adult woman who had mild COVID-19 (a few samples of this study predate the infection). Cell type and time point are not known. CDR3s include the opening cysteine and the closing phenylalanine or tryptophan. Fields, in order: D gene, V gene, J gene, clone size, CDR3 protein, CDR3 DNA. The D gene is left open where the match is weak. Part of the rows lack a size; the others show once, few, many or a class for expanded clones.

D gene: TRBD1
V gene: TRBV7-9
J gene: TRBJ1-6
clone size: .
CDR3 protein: CASRGTGGSNSPLHF
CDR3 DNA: TGTGCCAGCAGGGGTACAGGGGGCAGTAATTCACCCCTCCACTTT

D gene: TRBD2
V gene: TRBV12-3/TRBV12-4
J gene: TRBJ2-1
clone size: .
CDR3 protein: CASSSSSGVGEQFF
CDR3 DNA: TGTGCCAGCAGTTCCTCTAGCGGGGTGGGTGAGCAGTTCTTC

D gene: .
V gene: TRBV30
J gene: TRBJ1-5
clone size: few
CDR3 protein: CAWSVGYSNQPQHF
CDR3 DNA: TGTGCCTGGAGTGTAGGGTATAGCAATCAGCCCCAGCATTTT

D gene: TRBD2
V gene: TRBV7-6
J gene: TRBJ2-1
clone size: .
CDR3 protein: CASSREAGIYNEQFF
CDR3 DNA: TGTGCCAGCAGTAGAGAAGCGGGAATCTACAATGAGCAGTTCTTC

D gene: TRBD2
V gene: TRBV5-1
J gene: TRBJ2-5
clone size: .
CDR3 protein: CASSPPLTSGETQYF
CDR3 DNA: TGCGCCAGCAGCCCCCCCTTGACTAGCGGAGAGACCCAGTACTTC

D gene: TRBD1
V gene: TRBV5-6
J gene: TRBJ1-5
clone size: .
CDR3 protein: CASSKGQGDQPQHF
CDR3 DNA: TGTGCCAGCAGCAAGGGACAGGGCGATCAGCCCCAGCATTTT

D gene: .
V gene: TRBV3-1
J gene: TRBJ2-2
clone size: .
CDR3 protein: CASSHGGTRNTGELFF
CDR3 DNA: TGTGCCAGCAGCCACGGGGGGACACGGAACACCGGGGAGCTGTTTTTT

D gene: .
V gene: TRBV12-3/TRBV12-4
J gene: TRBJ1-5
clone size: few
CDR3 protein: CASSFLGRDGNQPQHF
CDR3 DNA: TGTGCCAGCAGTTTTTTGGGTCGGGACGGAAATCAGCCCCAGCATTTT

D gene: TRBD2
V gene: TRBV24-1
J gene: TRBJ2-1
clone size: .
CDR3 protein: CATSESTSGSAFGQFF
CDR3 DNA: TGTGCCACCAGTGAGTCAACTAGCGGGAGCGCCTTTGGGCAGTTCTTC

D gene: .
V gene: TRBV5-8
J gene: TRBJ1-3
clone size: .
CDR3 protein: CASSLVHSGNTIYF
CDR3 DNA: TGTGCCAGCAGCTTGGTCCACTCTGGAAACACCATATATTTT

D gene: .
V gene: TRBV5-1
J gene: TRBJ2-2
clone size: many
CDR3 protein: CASSAAWGNTGELFF
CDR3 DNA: TGCGCCAGCAGCGCGGCTTGGGGGAACACCGGGGAGCTGTTTTTT

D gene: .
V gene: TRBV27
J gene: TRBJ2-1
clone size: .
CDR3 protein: CASTLGAGPTWNEQFF
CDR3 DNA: TGTGCCAGCACCCTAGGCGCGGGACCCACTTGGAATGAGCAGTTCTTC

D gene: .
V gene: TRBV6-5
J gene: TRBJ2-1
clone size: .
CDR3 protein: CASSSDYSYNEQFF
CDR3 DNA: TGTGCCAGCAGTTCCGACTACTCCTACAATGAGCAGTTCTTC

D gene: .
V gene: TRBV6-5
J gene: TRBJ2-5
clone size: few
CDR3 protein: CASSYSWVETQYF
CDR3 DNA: TGTGCCAGCAGTTATAGCTGGGTGGAGACCCAGTACTTC

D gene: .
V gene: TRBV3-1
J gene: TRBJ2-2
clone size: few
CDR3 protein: CASSGPQTANTGELFF
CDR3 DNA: TGTGCCAGCAGCGGTCCCCAGACAGCAAACACCGGGGAGCTGTTTTTT

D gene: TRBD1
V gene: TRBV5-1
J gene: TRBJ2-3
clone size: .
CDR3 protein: CASRTGTSTDTQYF
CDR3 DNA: TGCGCCAGTAGGACAGGGACGAGCACAGATACGCAGTATTTT

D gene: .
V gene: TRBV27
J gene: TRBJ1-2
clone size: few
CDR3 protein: CASSPIGALVVLDYGYTF
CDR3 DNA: TGTGCCAGCAGTCCAATAGGGGCGTTGGTCGTATTGGACTATGGCTACACCTTC

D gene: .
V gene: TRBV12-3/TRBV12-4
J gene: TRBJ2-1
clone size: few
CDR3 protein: CASSWTSSYNEQFF
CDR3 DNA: TGTGCCAGCAGTTGGACCTCCTCATACAATGAGCAGTTCTTC

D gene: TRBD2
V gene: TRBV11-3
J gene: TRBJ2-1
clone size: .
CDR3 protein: CASSSSGLAVFGDEQFF
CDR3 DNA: TGTGCCAGCAGCTCATCCGGACTAGCTGTCTTTGGTGATGAGCAGTTCTTC

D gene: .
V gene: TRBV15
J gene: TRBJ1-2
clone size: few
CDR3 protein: CATSRDGRNGYTF
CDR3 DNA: TGTGCCACCAGCAGAGACGGGCGGAATGGCTACACCTTC

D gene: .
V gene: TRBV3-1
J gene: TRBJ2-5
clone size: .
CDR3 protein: CASSNTLTGWETQYF
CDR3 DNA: TGTGCCAGCAGCAACACCCTAACAGGGTGGGAGACCCAGTACTTC

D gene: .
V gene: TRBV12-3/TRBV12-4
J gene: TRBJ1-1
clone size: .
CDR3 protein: CASTRGEGGIRTEAFF
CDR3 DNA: TGTGCCAGCACCCGCGGGGAGGGAGGGATCCGAACTGAAGCTTTCTTT

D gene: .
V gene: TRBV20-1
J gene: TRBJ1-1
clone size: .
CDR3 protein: CSARALNTEAFF
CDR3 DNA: TGCAGTGCTAGGGCCCTGAACACTGAAGCTTTCTTT

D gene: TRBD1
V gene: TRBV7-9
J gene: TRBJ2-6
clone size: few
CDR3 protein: CASSLVTGAGSGANVLTF
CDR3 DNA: TGTGCCAGCAGCTTAGTTACAGGGGCCGGCTCTGGGGCCAACGTCCTGACTTTC

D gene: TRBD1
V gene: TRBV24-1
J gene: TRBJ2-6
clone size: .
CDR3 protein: CATSQGARGANVLTF
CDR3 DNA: TGTGCCACCAGTCAGGGGGCGCGTGGGGCCAACGTCCTGACTTTC

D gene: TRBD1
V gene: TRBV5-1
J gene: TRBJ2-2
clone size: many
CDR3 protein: CASSDQGAGELFF
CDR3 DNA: TGCGCCAGCAGCGATCAGGGGGCCGGGGAGCTGTTTTTT

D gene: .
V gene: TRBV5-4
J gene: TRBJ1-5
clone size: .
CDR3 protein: CASSFQGGNQPQHF
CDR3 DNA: TGTGCCAGCAGCTTTCAGGGAGGGAATCAGCCCCAGCATTTT

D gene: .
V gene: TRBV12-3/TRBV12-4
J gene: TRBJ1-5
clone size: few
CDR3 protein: CASSFDHLRGAENQPQHF
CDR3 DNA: TGTGCCAGTAGTTTCGACCACTTGAGGGGGGCCGAGAATCAGCCCCAGCATTTT

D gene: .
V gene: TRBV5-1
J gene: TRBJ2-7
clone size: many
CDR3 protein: CASSLDTYEQYF
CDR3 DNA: TGCGCCAGCAGCTTGGACACCTACGAGCAGTACTTC

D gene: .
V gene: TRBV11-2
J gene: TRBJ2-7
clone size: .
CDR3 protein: CASSLSRDGPYEQYF
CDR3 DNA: TGTGCCAGCAGCTTAAGTCGGGACGGCCCCTACGAGCAGTACTTC

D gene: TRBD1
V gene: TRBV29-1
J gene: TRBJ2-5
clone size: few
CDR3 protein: CSVGQGSMETQYF
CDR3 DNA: TGCAGCGTAGGACAGGGATCCATGGAGACCCAGTACTTC

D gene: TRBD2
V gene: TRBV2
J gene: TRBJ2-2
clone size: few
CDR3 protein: CASTSGRSTGELFF
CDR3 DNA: TGTGCCAGCACTAGCGGGAGGAGCACCGGGGAGCTGTTTTTT

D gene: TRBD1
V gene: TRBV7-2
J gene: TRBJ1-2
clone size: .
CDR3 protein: CASSPTGGVGYTF
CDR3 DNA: TGTGCCAGCAGCCCCACAGGGGGCGTGGGCTACACCTTC

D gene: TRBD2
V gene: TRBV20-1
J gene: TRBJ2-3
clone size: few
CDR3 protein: CSASRFSGGAPDTQYF
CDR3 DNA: TGCAGTGCTAGCCGCTTTAGCGGGGGGGCTCCAGATACGCAGTATTTT

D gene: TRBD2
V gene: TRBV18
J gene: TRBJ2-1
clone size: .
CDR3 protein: CASSPPAGGLYEQFF
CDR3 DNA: TGTGCCAGCTCACCACCGGCGGGGGGGTTGTATGAGCAGTTCTTC

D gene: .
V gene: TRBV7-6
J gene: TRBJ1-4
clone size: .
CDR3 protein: CASSWTLATNEKLFF
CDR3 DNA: TGTGCCAGCAGCTGGACCCTCGCAACTAATGAAAAACTGTTTTTT

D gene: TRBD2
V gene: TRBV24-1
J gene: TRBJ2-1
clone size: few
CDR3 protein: CATSDPWGGSYNEQFF
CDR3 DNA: TGTGCCACCAGTGATCCCTGGGGAGGGTCCTACAATGAGCAGTTCTTC

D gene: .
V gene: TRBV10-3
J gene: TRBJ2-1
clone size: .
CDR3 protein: CAISDDLNGNEQFF
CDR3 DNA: TGTGCCATCAGTGATGACCTCAACGGGAATGAGCAGTTCTTC

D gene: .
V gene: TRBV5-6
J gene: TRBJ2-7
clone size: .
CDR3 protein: CASSLKIMGYEYEQYF
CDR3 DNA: TGTGCCAGCAGCTTGAAAATTATGGGATACGAGTACGAGCAGTACTTC

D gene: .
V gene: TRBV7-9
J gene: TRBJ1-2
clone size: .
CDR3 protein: CASSLANGYGYTF
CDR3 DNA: TGTGCCAGCAGCTTAGCGAACGGCTATGGCTACACCTTC

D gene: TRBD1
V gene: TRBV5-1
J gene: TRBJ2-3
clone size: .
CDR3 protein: CASSLGLQGALADTQYF
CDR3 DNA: TGCGCCAGCAGCTTGGGACTACAGGGGGCATTGGCAGATACGCAGTATTTT

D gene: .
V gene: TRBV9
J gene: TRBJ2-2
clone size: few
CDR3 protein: CASSVATGSYTGELFF
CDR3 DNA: TGTGCCAGCAGCGTAGCTACTGGGTCATACACCGGGGAGCTGTTTTTT

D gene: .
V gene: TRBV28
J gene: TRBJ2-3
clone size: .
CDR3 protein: CASRSVTDTQYF
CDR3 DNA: TGTGCCAGCAGATCCGTGACAGATACGCAGTATTTT

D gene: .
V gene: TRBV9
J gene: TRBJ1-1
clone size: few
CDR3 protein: CASSVQMNTEAFF
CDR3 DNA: TGTGCCAGCAGCGTACAGATGAACACTGAAGCTTTCTTT

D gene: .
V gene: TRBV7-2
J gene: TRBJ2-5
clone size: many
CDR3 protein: CASSLGSFFGQETQYF
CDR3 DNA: TGTGCCAGCAGCTTAGGAAGCTTTTTCGGGCAAGAGACCCAGTACTTC

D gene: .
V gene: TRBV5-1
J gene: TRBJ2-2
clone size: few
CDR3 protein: CASSLEFRGPANTGELFF
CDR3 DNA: TGCGCCAGCAGCTTGGAATTTAGGGGACCCGCGAACACCGGGGAGCTGTTTTTT